Listed below are T cell receptor beta chains from one sample, sequenced in a study of early T cells in non-severe SARS-CoV-2 infection. TCRdb fed the 5' RACE reads into MiXCR, producing one record per CDR3 protein. The sample records about 22,000 distinct CDR3 sequences, 4% to 5% being singletons. The sequencing input was whole blood. Receptor source: an adult who was a healthcare worker with PCR-confirmed SARS-CoV-2 infection or an uninfected control (not recorded which). The CDR3 runs from the conserved cysteine through the conserved F or W. Each record gives: V gene, clone size, J gene, CDR3 protein. Only some rows state a clone size, as once, few, many or a class for expanded clones.

v_gene: TRBV2
abundance: many
j_gene: TRBJ1-1
CDR3aa: CASTLEGREAFF

v_gene: TRBV27
abundance: many
j_gene: TRBJ2-1
CDR3aa: CASSTQGGIYNEQFF

v_gene: TRBV12-3/TRBV12-4
abundance: many
j_gene: TRBJ2-7
CDR3aa: CASSPPESYEQYF

v_gene: TRBV7-9
abundance: many
j_gene: TRBJ2-7
CDR3aa: CASSTQVPSHEQYF

v_gene: TRBV12-3/TRBV12-4
abundance: .
j_gene: TRBJ2-7
CDR3aa: CASSWDFAYEQYF

v_gene: TRBV27
abundance: .
j_gene: TRBJ2-1
CDR3aa: CASSLAGAINEQFF

v_gene: TRBV20-1
abundance: many
j_gene: TRBJ1-6
CDR3aa: CSAIGLGSPLHF

v_gene: TRBV5-6
abundance: .
j_gene: TRBJ1-4
CDR3aa: CASSRPGEANEKLFF

v_gene: TRBV6-2/TRBV6-3
abundance: many
j_gene: TRBJ1-5
CDR3aa: CAISQGLDQPQHF

v_gene: TRBV29-1
abundance: few
j_gene: TRBJ1-2
CDR3aa: CSVDSDRYLYGYTF